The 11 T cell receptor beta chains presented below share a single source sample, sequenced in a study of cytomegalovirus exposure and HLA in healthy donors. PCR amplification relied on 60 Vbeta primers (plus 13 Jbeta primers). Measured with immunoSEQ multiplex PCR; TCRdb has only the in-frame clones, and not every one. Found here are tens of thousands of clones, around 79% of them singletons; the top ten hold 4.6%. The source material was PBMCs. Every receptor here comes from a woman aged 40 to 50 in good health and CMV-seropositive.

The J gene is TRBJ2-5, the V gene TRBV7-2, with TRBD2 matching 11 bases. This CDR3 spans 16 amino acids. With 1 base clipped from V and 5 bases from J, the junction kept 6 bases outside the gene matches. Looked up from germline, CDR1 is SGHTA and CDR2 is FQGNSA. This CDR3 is CASSLGDSGRAETQYF. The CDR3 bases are TGTGCCAGCAGCTTAGGTGATAGCGGGAGGGCCGAGACCCAGTACTTC. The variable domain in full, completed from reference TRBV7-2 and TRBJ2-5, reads GAGVSQSPSNKVTEKGKDVELRCDPISGHTALYWYRQSLGQGLEFLIYFQGNSAPDKSGLPSDRFSAERTGGSVSTLTIQRTQQEDSAVYLCASSLGDSGRAETQYFGPGTRLLVL.

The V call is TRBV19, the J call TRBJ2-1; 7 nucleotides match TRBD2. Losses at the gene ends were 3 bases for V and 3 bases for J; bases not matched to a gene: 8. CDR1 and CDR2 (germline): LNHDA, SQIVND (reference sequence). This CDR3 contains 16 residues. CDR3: CASSIGGRALYNEQFF. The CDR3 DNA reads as TGTGCCAGTAGTATTGGTGGGAGGGCCCTCTACAATGAGCAGTTCTTC.

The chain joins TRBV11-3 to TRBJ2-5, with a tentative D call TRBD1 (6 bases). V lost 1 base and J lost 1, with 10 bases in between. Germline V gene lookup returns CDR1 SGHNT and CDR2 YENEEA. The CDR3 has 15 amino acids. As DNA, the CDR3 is TGTGCCAGCAGCTTAGTAGGGACAACCCAAGAGACCCAGTACTTC. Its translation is CASSLVGTTQETQYF.

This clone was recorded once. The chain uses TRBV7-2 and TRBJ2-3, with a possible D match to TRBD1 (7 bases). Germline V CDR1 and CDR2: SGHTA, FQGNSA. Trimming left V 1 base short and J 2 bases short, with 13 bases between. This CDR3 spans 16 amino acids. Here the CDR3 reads CASSLGQGGFTDTQYF. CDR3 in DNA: TGTGCCAGCAGCTTAGGACAGGGAGGTTTCACAGATACGCAGTATTTT. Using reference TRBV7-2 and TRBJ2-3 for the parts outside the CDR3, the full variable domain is GAGVSQSPSNKVTEKGKDVELRCDPISGHTALYWYRQSLGQGLEFLIYFQGNSAPDKSGLPSDRFSAERTGGSVSTLTIQRTQQEDSAVYLCASSLGQGGFTDTQYFGPGTRLTVL.

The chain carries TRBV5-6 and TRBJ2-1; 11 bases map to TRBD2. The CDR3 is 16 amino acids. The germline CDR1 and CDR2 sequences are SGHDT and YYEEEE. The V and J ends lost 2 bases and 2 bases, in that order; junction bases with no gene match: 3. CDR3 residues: CASSFRGLAAYNEQFF. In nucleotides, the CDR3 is TGTGCCAGCAGCTTCCGGGGACTAGCGGCCTACAATGAGCAGTTCTTC.

For the CDR3, the DNA is TGTGCCAGCAGCTTAAGAGGCGGGACGGACTACGAGCAGTACTTC. Translating it yields CASSLRGGTDYEQYF. The chain couples TRBV7-3 to TRBJ2-7; maybe TRBD2 (6 bases). The CDR3 is made up of 15 amino acids. Germline assignment: CDR1 SGHTA and CDR2 FQGTGA. V gave up 1 base and J gave up 3 bases, with 13 bases separating them.

The CDR3 is CASSQEGTSATYEQYF. CDR3 nucleotides: TGTGCCAGCAGCCAAGAGGGGACTAGCGCGACCTACGAGCAGTACTTC. V gene TRBV4-2 combines with J gene TRBJ2-7; 10 nucleotides match TRBD2. Germline assignment: CDR1 LGHNA and CDR2 YNFKEQ. V shed 0 bases and J 2 bases; nucleotides not matched to a gene: 4. The CDR3 has 16 residues.

CDR3 protein: CASSLSYSGNTIYF. Written as DNA, the CDR3 is TGTGCCAGCAGTCTGTCGTACTCTGGAAACACCATATATTTT. This chain links TRBV28 with TRBJ1-3; D not certain. The CDR3 consists of 14 residues. V lost 5 bases and J lost 0, with 8 bases in between. Per the germline V gene, CDR1 is MDHEN and CDR2 is SYDVKM.

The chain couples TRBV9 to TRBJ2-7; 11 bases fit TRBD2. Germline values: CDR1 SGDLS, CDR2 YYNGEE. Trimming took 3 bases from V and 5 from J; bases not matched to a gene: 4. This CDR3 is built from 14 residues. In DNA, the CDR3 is TGTGCCAGCAGCGATAGCGGGAGGGCCCACGAGCAGTACTTC. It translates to CASSDSGRAHEQYF.

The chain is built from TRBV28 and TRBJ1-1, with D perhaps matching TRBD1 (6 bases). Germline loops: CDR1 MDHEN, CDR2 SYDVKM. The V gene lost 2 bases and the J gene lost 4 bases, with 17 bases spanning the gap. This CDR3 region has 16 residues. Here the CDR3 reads CASSLNPQGPSTEAFF. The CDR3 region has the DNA TGTGCCAGCAGTTTAAACCCACAGGGCCCTAGCACTGAAGCTTTCTTT. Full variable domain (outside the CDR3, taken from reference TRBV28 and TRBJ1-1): DVKVTQSSRYLVKRTGEKVFLECVQDMDHENMFWYRQDPGLGLRLIYFSYDVKMKEKGDIPEGYSVSREKKERFSLILESASTNQTSMYLCASSLNPQGPSTEAFFGQGTRLTVV.

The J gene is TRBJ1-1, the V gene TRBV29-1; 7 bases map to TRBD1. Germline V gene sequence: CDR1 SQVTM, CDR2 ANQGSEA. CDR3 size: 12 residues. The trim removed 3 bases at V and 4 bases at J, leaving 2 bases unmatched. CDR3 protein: CSVDRGLTEAFF. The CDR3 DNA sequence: TGCAGCGTTGATAGGGGGCTCACTGAAGCTTTCTTT.